The T cell receptor beta chain described here comes from a study of T-cell memory formation after mild COVID-19. TCRdb reprocessed the 5' RACE reads via MiXCR and lists one record per CDR3 protein. The sample holds over 120,000 distinct CDR3 sequences; over 15% are singletons and the top ten take about 2.1%. This CDR3 comprises 14 residues. V was cut by 5 bases and J by 0 bases, with 13 bases left in between. The germline V gene encodes CDR1 DFQATT and CDR2 SNEGSKA (reference sequence). Study results and caveats: Among clones peaking at day 37 in the second wave, SARS-CoV-2 specificity remained unconfirmed. The appearance of some responding clones in pre-infection memory suggested that cross-reactive memory joined.

This clonotype was recorded many times. The antigen remains undetermined. Sequencing was done on a sample of PBMCs or a T cell subset sorted from them (not recorded which). The sequence was collected from an adult woman who had mild COVID-19 (a few samples of this study predate the infection). Cell type and time point are not known. This rearrangement joins TRBV20-1 to TRBJ1-2; unclear D gene. CDR3 in DNA: TGCAGTGCTGCCCGGACCTACGCTAACTATGGCTACACCTTC. Protein: CSAARTYANYGYTF.